The 21 T cell receptor beta chains below were found in one sample sequenced in a study of Graves' ophthalmopathy and Graves' hyperthyroidism. The sequenced template was RNA, covering the TCR beta CDR3 region. Second-round multiplex PCR followed a first-round RT-PCR using HTBI primers. TCRdb redid the calling of the multiplex PCR reads with MiXCR, one entry per CDR3 protein. The sample records hundreds of thousands of distinct CDR3 sequences, roughly 15% being singletons. Sequenced: peripheral blood. Receptor source: a woman younger than 30 with stable Graves' hyperthyroidism.

This clonotype was observed many times. The chain uses TRBV9 and TRBJ2-6; D is undetermined. The CDR3 contains 15 residues. Between the trimmed V and J ends, which lost 3 bases and 0 bases, there was a span of 7 bases. Per the germline V gene, CDR1 is SGDLS and CDR2 is YYNGEE. The CDR3 loop is CASSALSSGANVLTF. The CDR3 DNA sequence: TGTGCCAGCAGCGCGTTGAGCTCTGGGGCCAACGTCCTGACTTTC.

This clonotype was detected many times. The genes are TRBV6-2 or TRBV6-3 and TRBJ1-5; no firm D call. The CDR3 contains 14 residues. The germline CDR1 and CDR2 sequences are MNHEY and SVGEGT. Between the trimmed V and J ends, which lost 2 bases and 0 bases, there was a span of 5 bases. The CDR3: CASSYVDSNQPQHF. In DNA form, the CDR3 reads TGTGCCAGCAGTTACGTTGATAGCAATCAGCCCCAGCATTTT.

This clonotype was counted a few times. One base away lies a much larger clone, so this may be a sequencing read error. The chain joins TRBV5-6 to TRBJ1-2; D is unclear. The V gene's germline CDR1 is SGHDT and CDR2 YYEEEE. This CDR3 spans 13 amino acids. CDR3 in amino acids: CASSLGAVPGFTF. The CDR3 nucleotides are TGTGCCAGCAGCTTGGGGGCAGTACCTGGCTTCACCTTC. Using reference TRBV5-6 and TRBJ1-2 for the parts outside the CDR3, the full variable domain is DAGVTQSPTHLIKTRGQQVTLRCSPKSGHDTVSWYQQALGQGPQFIFQYYEEEERQRGNFPDRFSGHQFPNYSSELNVNALLLGDSALYLCASSLGAVPGFTFGSGTRLTVV.

The chain links TRBV15 to TRBJ1-1; D is ambiguous. With 0 bases removed from V and 4 bases from J, the gap between germline ends came to 6 bases. The CDR3 has 13 amino acids. CDR1 and CDR2 from the germline V gene are LNHNV and YYDKDF (reference sequence). CDR3 region: CATSRDDGTEAFF. DNA for the CDR3: TGTGCCACCAGCAGAGATGATGGCACTGAAGCTTTCTTT.

This clonotype was observed many times. The chain carries TRBV27 and TRBJ2-7; D might be TRBD1 (5 bases). V lost 3 bases, J lost 2 bases, and 11 bases lay in between. Germline values: CDR1 MNHEY, CDR2 SMNVEV (reference sequence). This CDR3 comprises 14 residues. DNA for the CDR3: TGTGCCAGCAGTTTGCCAGGGCGCACCTACGAGCAGTACTTC. The encoded protein is CASSLPGRTYEQYF.

The sample holds many counts of this clonotype. The rearrangement joins TRBV11-2 to TRBJ2-7, with D tentatively TRBD1 (6 bases). Germline CDR1 reads SGHAT; CDR2 reads FQNNGV. The germline V and J ends were trimmed by 2 bases and 4 bases, with 9 bases remaining between them. CDR3 length equals 13 residues. The CDR3: CASSLWQGYEQYF. DNA of the CDR3: TGTGCCAGCAGCTTATGGCAGGGGTACGAGCAGTACTTC.

This clonotype has at least ten counts. This chain links TRBV9 with TRBJ1-4, with 8 bases lining up with TRBD1. The CDR3 runs 15 residues. Germline lookup yields CDR1 SGDLS and CDR2 YYNGEE. V lost 6 bases, J lost 1 base, and 5 bases stayed unmatched. The DNA of the CDR3 is TGTGCCAGCACCTTAGGACAGGGAACTAATGAAAAACTGTTTTTT. Translating gives CASTLGQGTNEKLFF.

In this sample, this clonotype turned up many times. The chain is built from TRBV28 and TRBJ2-7; D is unresolved. This CDR3 region has 11 residues. Germline-derived CDR1 and CDR2 are MDHEN and SYDVKM. Trimming removed 4 bases from V and 9 bases from J, with 10 bases in between. CDR3 in DNA: TGTGCCAGCAGTTCCCCCCTAGGGCAGTACTTC. Its translation is CASSSPLGQYF.

This clonotype was detected many times. The chain employs TRBV28 and TRBJ2-7; D gene uncertain. The CDR3 sequence is 11 residues long. Per germline, CDR1 MDHEN and CDR2 SYDVKM. The V gene lost 1 base and the J gene lost 3 bases, with 1 base spanning the gap. The CDR3 sequence is CASSLYYEQYF. CDR3 bases: TGTGCCAGCAGTTTATACTACGAGCAGTACTTC.

A note on this clonotype: Just one base apart from a much larger clone, this may be a read error. This sequence joins TRBV20-1 and TRBJ1-1; D not resolved. The V gene's germline CDR1 is DFQATT and CDR2 SNEGSKA (reference sequence). The CDR3 has 11 residues. CDR3 region: CRGYQKGEACF. The DNA for the CDR3 is TGCAGGGGTTACCAAAAGGGAGAAGCTTGCTTT.

This clonotype was recorded many times. This chain joins TRBV20-1 and TRBJ2-7; D unresolved. CDR1 DFQATT and CDR2 SNEGSKA come from the germline V gene (reference sequence). This CDR3 region has 14 residues. Trimming removed 0 bases at V and 2 bases at J, with 11 bases between. The CDR3, as DNA: TGCAGTGCTAGAGATCCGACCGATACCTACGAGCAGTACTTC. It specifies CSARDPTDTYEQYF.

This clonotype was detected ten times or more. The chain uses TRBV5-4 and TRBJ1-2, with TRBD1 identical over 7 bases. The CDR3 has 16 residues. The trim removed 4 bases at V and 2 bases at J, leaving 11 bases unmatched. Germline V gene lookup returns CDR1 SGHNT and CDR2 YYREEE (reference sequence). In DNA form, the CDR3 reads TGTGCCAGCAGCCTGGGGCAGGGACAGCTAAACTATGGCTACACCTTC. Protein: CASSLGQGQLNYGYTF.

This clonotype was detected ten times or more. This sequence joins TRBV10-3 and TRBJ1-5; D might be TRBD1 (5 bases). Germline V lookup: CDR1 ENHRY, CDR2 SYGVKD. The CDR3 is 16 residues long. V lost 2 bases and J 5 bases, leaving 16 bases between the germline ends. CDR3 loop: CAISEGLGEGDQPQHF. The CDR3 region has the DNA TGTGCCATCAGTGAGGGGCTCGGGGAAGGGGATCAGCCCCAGCATTTT.

The rearrangement uses TRBV27 and TRBJ1-5, with TRBD1 as a possible D gene (5 bases). The V gene lost 4 bases and the J gene lost 10 bases, with 17 bases spanning the gap. The CDR3 is 14 amino acids. CDR1 MNHEY and CDR2 SMNVEV come from the germline V gene (reference sequence). This CDR3 is CASSWRQGIGPQHF. The CDR3 coding sequence is TGTGCCAGCAGTTGGCGGCAGGGTATCGGCCCCCAGCATTTT.

The table lists this clonotype with many counts. The genes are TRBV10-1 and TRBJ1-1, with D unresolved. CDR1 is WNHNN and CDR2 is SYGVQD in the germline V gene (reference sequence). There are 13 residues in the CDR3. Trimming cost V 4 bases and J 1 base, with 7 bases left between them. The CDR3 region has the DNA TGCGCCAGCAGTGTTAAACCGAACACTGAAGCTTTCTTT. Protein product: CASSVKPNTEAFF.

This clonotype was observed at least ten times. The chain uses TRBV18 and TRBJ1-6, with a tentative D call TRBD1 (6 bases). The V gene lost 2 bases and the J gene lost 7 bases, with 12 bases spanning the gap. Germline assignment: CDR1 KGHSH and CDR2 LQKENI. The CDR3 has 15 residues. The CDR3 nucleotides read TGTGCCAGCTCACCAGCACAGGGTCCGAATTCACCCCTCCACTTT. Its protein product is CASSPAQGPNSPLHF. Full variable domain (remainder filled in from reference TRBV18 and TRBJ1-6): NAGVMQNPRHLVRRRGQEARLRCSPMKGHSHVYWYRQLPEEGLKFMVYLQKENIIDESGMPKERFSAEFPKEGPSILRIQQVVRGDSAAYFCASSPAQGPNSPLHFGNGTRLTVT.

V usage is TRBV9 and J usage is TRBJ1-1, with 8 bases fitting TRBD1. Trimming cost V 4 bases and J 7 bases; bases outside gene matches: 12. Per the germline V gene, CDR1 is SGDLS and CDR2 is YYNGEE. This CDR3 comprises 15 residues. For the CDR3, the DNA is TGTGCCAGCAGCTTCGGACAGGGTGGTTTGGGTGAAGCTTTCTTT. Translating gives CASSFGQGGLGEAFF.

Many counts were recorded for this clonotype. The chain recombines TRBV10-3 with TRBJ1-5; no definite D call. In germline, CDR1 is ENHRY, CDR2 SYGVKD. The CDR3 runs 15 residues. Trimming pared 2 bases from V and 6 bases from J, leaving 14 bases between. The CDR3: CAISERVDESQPQHF. CDR3 nucleotide sequence: TGTGCCATCAGTGAGAGGGTGGACGAGAGTCAGCCCCAGCATTTT.

On this clonotype: No conserved phenylalanine or tryptophan ends this CDR3, so it is likely a read error. The rearrangement links TRBV20-1 to TRBJ1-2, with D tentatively TRBD1 (6 bases). Germline lookup yields CDR1 DFQATT and CDR2 SNEGSKA (reference sequence). The V end was cut by 3 bases, the J end by 2 bases, with 16 bases between. This CDR3 has 15 residues. CDR3 coding DNA: TGCAGTGCTAGCCCCCCGGGGGCCAGGAACTATGGCTACACCCTC. It encodes CSASPPGARNYGYTL.

This clonotype came up a few times. The chain links TRBV2 to TRBJ2-7; D gene unclear. Trimming took 5 bases from V and 5 from J, leaving 4 bases between them. CDR1 SNHLY and CDR2 FYNNEI come from the germline V gene. CDR3 length: 10 residues. The CDR3: CASSTHEQYF. CDR3 DNA sequence: TGTGCCAGCAGTACCCACGAGCAGTACTTC.

This clonotype was seen only a few times. The rearrangement joins TRBV13 to TRBJ2-1; D gene unclear. Trimming pared 5 bases from V and 9 bases from J, leaving 11 bases between. This CDR3 is 12 amino acids long. Germline CDR1 PRHDT, CDR2 FYEKMQ (reference sequence). CDR3 residues: CASSRTKGEQFF. The CDR3 region has the DNA TGTGCCAGCAGCCGCACAAAGGGTGAGCAGTTCTTC.